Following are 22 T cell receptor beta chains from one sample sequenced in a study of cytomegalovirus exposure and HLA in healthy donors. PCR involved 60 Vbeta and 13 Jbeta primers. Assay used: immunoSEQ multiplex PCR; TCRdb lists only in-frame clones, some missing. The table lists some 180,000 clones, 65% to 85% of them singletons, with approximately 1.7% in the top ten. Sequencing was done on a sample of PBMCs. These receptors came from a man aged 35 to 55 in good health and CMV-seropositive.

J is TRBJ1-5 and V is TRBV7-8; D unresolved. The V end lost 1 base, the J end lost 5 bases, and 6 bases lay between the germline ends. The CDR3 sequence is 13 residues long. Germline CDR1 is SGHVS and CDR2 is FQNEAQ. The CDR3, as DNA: TGTGCCAGCAGCTTAGTACTGGATCAGCCCCAGCATTTT. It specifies CASSLVLDQPQHF. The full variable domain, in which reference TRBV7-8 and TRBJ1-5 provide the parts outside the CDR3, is GAGVSQSPRYKVAKRGQDVALRCDPISGHVSLFWYQQALGQGPEFLTYFQNEAQLDKSGLPSDRFFAERPEGSVSTLKIQRTQQEDSAVYLCASSLVLDQPQHFGDGTRLSIL.

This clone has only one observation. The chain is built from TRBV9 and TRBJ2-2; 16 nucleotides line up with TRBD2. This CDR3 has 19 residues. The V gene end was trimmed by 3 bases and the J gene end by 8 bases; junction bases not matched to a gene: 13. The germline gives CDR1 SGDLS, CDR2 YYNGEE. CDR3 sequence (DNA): TGTGCCAGCAGCGCAACCGGGACTAGCGGGAGGGCCTTGACAGGGGAGCTGTTTTTT. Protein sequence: CASSATGTSGRALTGELFF.

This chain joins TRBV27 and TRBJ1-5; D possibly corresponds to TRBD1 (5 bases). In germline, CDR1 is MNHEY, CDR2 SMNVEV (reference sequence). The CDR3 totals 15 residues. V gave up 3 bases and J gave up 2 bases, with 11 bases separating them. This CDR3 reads CASSFAGHRNQPQHF. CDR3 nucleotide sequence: TGTGCCAGCAGTTTCGCCGGACACCGCAATCAGCCCCAGCATTTT.

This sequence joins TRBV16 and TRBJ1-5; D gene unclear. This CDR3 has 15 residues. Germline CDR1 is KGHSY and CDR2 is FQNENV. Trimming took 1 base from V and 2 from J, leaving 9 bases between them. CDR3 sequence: CASSQYSRGNQPQHF. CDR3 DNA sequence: TGTGCCAGCAGCCAATATTCACGGGGCAATCAGCCCCAGCATTTT.

CDR3 sequence (DNA): TGCGCCAGCAGCCAAAATGTTCGGACAGGGCTGTCACCCCTCCACTTT. It codes for CASSQNVRTGLSPLHF. This sequence joins TRBV4-1 and TRBJ1-6; 8 bases line up with TRBD1. The V gene's germline CDR1 is MGHRA and CDR2 YSYEKL. V lost 2 bases, J lost 10 bases, and 10 bases stayed unmatched. The CDR3 has 16 residues.

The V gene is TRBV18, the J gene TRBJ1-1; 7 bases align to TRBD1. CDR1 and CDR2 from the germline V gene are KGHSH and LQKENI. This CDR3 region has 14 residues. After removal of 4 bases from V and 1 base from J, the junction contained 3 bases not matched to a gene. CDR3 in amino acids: CASSLGGGNTEAFF. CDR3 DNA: TGTGCCAGCTCACTAGGGGGCGGGAACACTGAAGCTTTCTTT.

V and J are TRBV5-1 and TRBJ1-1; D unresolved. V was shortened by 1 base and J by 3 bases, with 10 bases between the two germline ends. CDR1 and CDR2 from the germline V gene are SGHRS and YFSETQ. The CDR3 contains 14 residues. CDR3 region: CASSLSGMDTEAFF. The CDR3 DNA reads TGCGCCAGCAGCTTGTCCGGGATGGACACTGAAGCTTTCTTT.

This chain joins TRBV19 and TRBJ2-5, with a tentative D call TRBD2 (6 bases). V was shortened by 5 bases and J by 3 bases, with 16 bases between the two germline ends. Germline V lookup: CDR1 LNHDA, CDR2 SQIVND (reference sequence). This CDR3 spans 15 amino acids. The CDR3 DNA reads TGTGCCAGTAGTCCCCGGGGGTTCCCGAAAGAGACCCAGTACTTC. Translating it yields CASSPRGFPKETQYF.

CDR3 protein: CASSESIGGGAFF. Written as DNA, the CDR3 is TGCGCCAGCAGTGAGTCGATAGGGGGCGGAGCTTTCTTT. This chain links TRBV10-2 with TRBJ1-1; the match to TRBD1 covers 7 bases. Per the germline V gene, CDR1 is WSHSY and CDR2 is SAAADI. The CDR3 runs to 13 residues. Trimming removed 0 bases from V and 10 bases from J; junction bases left unmatched: 5.

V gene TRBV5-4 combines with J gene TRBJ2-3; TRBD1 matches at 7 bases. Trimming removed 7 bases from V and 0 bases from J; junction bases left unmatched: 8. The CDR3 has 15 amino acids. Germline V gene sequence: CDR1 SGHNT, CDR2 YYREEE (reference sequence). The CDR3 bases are TGTGCCAGCCTTAGACAGGGACCTAGCACAGATACGCAGTATTTT. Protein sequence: CASLRQGPSTDTQYF.

The CDR3 region is CASSQRGGGLNEKLFF. In nucleotides, the CDR3 is TGCGCCAGCAGCCAACGGGGTGGGGGACTTAATGAAAAACTGTTTTTT. The gene calls are TRBV4-1 and TRBJ1-4; a weak D match, TRBD1 (5 bases). Germline V gene lookup returns CDR1 MGHRA and CDR2 YSYEKL. The V end was cut by 2 bases, the J end by 4 bases, with 14 bases between. The CDR3 consists of 16 residues.

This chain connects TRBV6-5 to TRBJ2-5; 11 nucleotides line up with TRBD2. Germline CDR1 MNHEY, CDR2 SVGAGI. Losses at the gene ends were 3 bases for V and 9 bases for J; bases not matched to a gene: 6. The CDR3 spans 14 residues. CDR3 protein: CASSYMTSGAPQYF. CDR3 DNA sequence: TGTGCCAGCAGTTATATGACTAGCGGGGCCCCCCAGTACTTC.

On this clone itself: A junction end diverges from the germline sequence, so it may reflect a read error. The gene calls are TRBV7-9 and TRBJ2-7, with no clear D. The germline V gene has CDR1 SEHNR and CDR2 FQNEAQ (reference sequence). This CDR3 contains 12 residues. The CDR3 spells CSSSQLPHEQYF. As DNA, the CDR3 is TGTTCCAGCAGCCAGTTACCCCACGAGCAGTACTTC.

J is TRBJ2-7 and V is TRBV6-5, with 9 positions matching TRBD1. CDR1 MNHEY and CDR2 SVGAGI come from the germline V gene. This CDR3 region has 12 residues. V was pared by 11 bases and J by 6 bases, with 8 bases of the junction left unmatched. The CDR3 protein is CASGQGSLEQYF. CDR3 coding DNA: TGTGCCTCCGGACAGGGGTCTCTCGAGCAGTACTTC.

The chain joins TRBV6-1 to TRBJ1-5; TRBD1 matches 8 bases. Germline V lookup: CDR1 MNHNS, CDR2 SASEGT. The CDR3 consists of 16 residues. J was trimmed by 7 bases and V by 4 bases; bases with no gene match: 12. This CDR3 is CASSVRQGTAEQPQHF. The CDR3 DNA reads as TGTGCCAGCAGTGTCCGACAGGGGACTGCGGAACAGCCCCAGCATTTT.

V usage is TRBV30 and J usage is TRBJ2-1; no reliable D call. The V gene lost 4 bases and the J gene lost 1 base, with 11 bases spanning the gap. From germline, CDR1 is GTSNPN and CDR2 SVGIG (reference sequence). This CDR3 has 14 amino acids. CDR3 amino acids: CAWKRDGSYNEQFF. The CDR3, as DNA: TGTGCCTGGAAAAGAGATGGTTCCTACAATGAGCAGTTCTTC.

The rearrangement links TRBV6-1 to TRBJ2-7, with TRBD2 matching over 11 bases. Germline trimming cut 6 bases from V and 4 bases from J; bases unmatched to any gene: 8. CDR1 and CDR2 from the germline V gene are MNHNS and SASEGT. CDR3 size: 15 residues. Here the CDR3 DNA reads TGTGCCAGCAGGGTCCTTAGCGGGAGGGCTTACGAGCAGTACTTC. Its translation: CASRVLSGRAYEQYF.

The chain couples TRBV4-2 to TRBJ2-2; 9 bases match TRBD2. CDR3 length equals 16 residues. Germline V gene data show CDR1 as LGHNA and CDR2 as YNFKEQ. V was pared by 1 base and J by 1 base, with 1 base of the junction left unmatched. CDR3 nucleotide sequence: TGTGCCAGCAGCCAAGGACTAGCGGTGAACACCGGGGAGCTGTTTTTT. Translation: CASSQGLAVNTGELFF.

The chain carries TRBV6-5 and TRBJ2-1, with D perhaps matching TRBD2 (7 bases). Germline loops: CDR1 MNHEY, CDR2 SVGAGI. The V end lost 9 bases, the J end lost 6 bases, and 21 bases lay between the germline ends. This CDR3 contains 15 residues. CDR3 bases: TGTGCCAGTTCCGAAGGGGGAGGGCCCCTCAATGAGCAGTTCTTC. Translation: CASSEGGGPLNEQFF.

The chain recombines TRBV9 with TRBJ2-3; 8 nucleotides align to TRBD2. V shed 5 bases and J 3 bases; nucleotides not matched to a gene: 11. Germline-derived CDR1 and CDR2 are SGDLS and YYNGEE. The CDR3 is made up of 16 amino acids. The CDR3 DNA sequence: TGTGCCAGCAGTTCCGGACTAGCTAGTTGGACAGATACGCAGTATTTT. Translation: CASSSGLASWTDTQYF.

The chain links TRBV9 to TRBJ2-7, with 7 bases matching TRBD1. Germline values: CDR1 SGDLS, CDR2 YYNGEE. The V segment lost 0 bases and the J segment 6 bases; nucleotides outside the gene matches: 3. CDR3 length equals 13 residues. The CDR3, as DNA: TGTGCCAGCAGCGTAGGACAGGGTGGCGAGCAGTACTTC. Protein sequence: CASSVGQGGEQYF.

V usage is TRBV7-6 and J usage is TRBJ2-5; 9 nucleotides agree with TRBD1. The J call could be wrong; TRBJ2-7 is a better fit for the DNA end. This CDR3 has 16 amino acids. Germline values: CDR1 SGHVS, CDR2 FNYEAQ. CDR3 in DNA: TGTGCCAGCAGCCCCCGGGCTAGACAGGGGGAATACGAGCAGTACTTC. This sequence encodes CASSPRARQGEYEQYF.